This TCR beta chain was observed in a study of T-cell memory formation after mild COVID-19. Constant-segment primers served in 5'RACE that generated TCR alpha and TCR beta cDNA libraries bearing sample barcodes and UMIs. TCRdb recomputed calls from the 5' RACE reads with MiXCR, one row per CDR3 protein. Of about 240,000 distinct CDR3 sequences in the sample, roughly a tenth are singletons; the top ten hold around 20%. Regarding the study as a whole: There was no confirmation that second-wave clones peaking on day 37 were SARS-CoV-2 specific. Some clones that responded turned up in pre-infection memory, which suggests that cross-reactive memory joined in. Day 15 to 85 contracting clones showed balanced CD4/CD8; later expanders leaned CD4+.

This clonotype has just a few counts. What it binds is unknown. V lost 7 bases, J lost 4 bases, and 6 bases stayed unmatched. This CDR3 comprises 14 residues. Germline V gene data show CDR1 as MNHEY and CDR2 as SVGAGI. The receptor was isolated from a man aged 18 to 29 who had mild COVID-19 (a few samples of this study predate the infection). Cell type and time point are not known. This chain joins TRBV6-5 and TRBJ2-3; 9 bases map to TRBD2. Material for sequencing was PBMCs or a T cell subset sorted from them (not recorded which). DNA of the CDR3: TGTGCCAGCAAATGGCGGGGGGGGCCAGATACGCAGTATTTT. This gives the protein CASKWRGGPDTQYF.